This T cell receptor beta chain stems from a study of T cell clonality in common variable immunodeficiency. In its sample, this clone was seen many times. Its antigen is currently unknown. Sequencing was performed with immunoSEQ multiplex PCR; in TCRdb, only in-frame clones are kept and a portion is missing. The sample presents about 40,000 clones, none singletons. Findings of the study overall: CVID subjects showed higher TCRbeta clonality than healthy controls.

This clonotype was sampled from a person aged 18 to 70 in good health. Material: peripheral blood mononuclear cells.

The sequenced CDR3 bases are TGTGCCAGCGGACTAGCGGGGAGAGTAGAGACC. Translation: CASGLAGRVET. The full CDR3 protein reads CASGLAGRVETQYF. The rearrangement uses TRBV5-4 and TRBJ2-5, with 12 bases identical to TRBD2. The CDR3 goes on 3 residues after the read ends, and that part is filled in from the germline J gene. V lost 7 bases and J lost 4; bases outside the gene matches: 5. Germline V gene sequence: CDR1 SGHNT, CDR2 YYREEE (reference sequence). CDR3 length equals 14 residues.